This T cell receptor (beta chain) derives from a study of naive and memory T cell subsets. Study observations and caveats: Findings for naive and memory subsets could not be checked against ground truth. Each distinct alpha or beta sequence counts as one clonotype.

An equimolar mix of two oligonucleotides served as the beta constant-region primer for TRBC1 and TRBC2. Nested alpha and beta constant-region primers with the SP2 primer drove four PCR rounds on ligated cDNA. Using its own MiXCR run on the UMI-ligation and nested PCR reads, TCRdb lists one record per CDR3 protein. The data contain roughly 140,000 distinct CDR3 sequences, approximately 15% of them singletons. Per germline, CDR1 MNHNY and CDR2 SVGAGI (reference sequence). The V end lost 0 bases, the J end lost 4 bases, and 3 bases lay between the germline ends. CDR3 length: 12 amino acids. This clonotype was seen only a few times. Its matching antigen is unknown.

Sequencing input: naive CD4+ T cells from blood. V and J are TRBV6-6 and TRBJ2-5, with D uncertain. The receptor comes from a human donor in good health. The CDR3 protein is CASSYSGETQYF. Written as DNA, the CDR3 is TGTGCCAGCAGTTACTCAGGAGAGACCCAGTACTTC.